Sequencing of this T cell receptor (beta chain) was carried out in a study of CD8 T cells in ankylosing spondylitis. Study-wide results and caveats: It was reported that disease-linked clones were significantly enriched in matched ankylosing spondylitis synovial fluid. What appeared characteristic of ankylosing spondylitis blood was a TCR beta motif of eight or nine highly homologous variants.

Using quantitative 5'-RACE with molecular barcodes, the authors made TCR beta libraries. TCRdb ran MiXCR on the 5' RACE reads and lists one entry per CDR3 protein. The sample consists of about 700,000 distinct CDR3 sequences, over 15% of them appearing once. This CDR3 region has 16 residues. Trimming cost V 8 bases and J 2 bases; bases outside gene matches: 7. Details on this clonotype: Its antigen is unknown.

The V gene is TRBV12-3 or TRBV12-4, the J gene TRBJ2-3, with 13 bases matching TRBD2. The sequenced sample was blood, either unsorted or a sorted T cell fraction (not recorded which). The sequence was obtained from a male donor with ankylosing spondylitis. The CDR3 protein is CASVTSGGGFTDTQYF. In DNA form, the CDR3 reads TGTGCCAGCGTTACTAGCGGGGGGGGGTTCACAGATACGCAGTATTTT.